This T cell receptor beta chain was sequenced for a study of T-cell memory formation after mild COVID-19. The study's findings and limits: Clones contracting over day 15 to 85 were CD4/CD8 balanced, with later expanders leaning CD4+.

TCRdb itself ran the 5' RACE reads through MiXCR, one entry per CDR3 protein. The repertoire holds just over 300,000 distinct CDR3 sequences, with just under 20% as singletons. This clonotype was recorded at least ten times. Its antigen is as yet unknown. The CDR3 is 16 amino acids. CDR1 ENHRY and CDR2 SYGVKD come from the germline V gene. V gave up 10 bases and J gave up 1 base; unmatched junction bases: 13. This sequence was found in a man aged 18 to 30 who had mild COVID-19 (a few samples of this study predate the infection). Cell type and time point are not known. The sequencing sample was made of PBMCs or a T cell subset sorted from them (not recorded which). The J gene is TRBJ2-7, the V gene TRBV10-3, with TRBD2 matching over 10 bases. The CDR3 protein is CATTKTGTSASYEQYF. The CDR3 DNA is TGTGCCACCACAAAGACCGGGACTAGCGCTTCCTACGAGCAGTACTTC.